A single sample gave rise to the 6 T cell receptor beta chains below, sequenced in a study of long-term antiretroviral therapy in people with HIV. This was the immunoSEQ v3.0 assay at survey level. Sequencing used immunoSEQ multiplex PCR; TCRdb keeps in-frame clones, though not all of them. This table has roughly 18,000 clones, over 75% appearing once. This specimen consisted of unsorted PBMCs, obtained 4.2 years after starting antiretroviral therapy. Receptor source: a man aged 45 to 65 with HIV.

The genes are TRBV5-4 and TRBJ1-1, with 7 bases lining up with TRBD1. Germline V gives CDR1 SGHNT, CDR2 YYREEE (reference sequence). The CDR3 extends over 15 amino acids. With 3 bases clipped from V and 5 bases from J, the junction kept 10 bases outside the gene matches. For the CDR3, the DNA is TGTGCCAGCAGCTCGCCGATGACAGGGCTGACTGAAGCTTTCTTT. Amino acids: CASSSPMTGLTEAFF.

This chain links TRBV9 with TRBJ1-1; D might be TRBD1 (6 bases). CDR1 SGDLS and CDR2 YYNGEE come from the germline V gene. CDR3 size: 15 residues. V lost 4 bases to trimming and J lost 3 bases, with 16 bases between them. The CDR3: CASSPRGLRDTEAFF. CDR3 DNA: TGTGCCAGCAGCCCACGGGGGCTGCGGGACACTGAAGCTTTCTTT.

The chain has TRBV6-5 and TRBJ1-1; D unclear. There are 15 residues in the CDR3. The V end lost 4 bases, the J end lost 1 base, and 13 bases lay between the germline ends. Germline V lookup: CDR1 MNHEY, CDR2 SVGAGI. This CDR3 is CASSLSPGSNTEAFF. In DNA form, the CDR3 reads TGTGCCAGCAGTTTATCCCCCGGATCGAACACTGAAGCTTTCTTT.

The rearrangement links TRBV19 to TRBJ2-2; D is unresolved. Germline assignment: CDR1 LNHDA and CDR2 SQIVND (reference sequence). This CDR3 has 16 amino acids. V was cut by 1 base and J by 0 bases, with 9 bases left in between. The CDR3 here is CASSIGVGANTGELFF. In nucleotides, the CDR3 is TGTGCCAGTAGTATAGGGGTCGGCGCGAACACCGGGGAGCTGTTTTTT.

The chain couples TRBV10-3 to TRBJ1-2, with no clear D. CDR3 size: 12 residues. Germline CDR1 reads ENHRY; CDR2 reads SYGVKD. Trimming took 0 bases from V and 8 from J, leaving 7 bases between them. CDR3 nucleotide sequence: TGTGCCATCAGTGAGTCGGGCGCGGGCTACACCTTC. Translation: CAISESGAGYTF.

The V gene is TRBV10-2, the J gene TRBJ2-2; tentatively, D is TRBD1 or TRBD2 (6 bases each). From germline, CDR1 is WSHSY and CDR2 SAAADI. Trimming took 6 bases from V and 0 from J, leaving 14 bases between them. CDR3 length: 16 amino acids. CDR3 coding DNA: TGCGCCAGCAGAACTAGCAGGGGCTCGAACACCGGGGAGCTGTTTTTT. Its translation is CASRTSRGSNTGELFF.